Listed here are 19 T cell receptor beta chains from one sample, sequenced in a study of blood T cell repertoires in COVID-19. This table comes from immunoSEQ multiplex PCR, and its TCRdb copy is limited to in-frame clones, with some not included. This sample carries some 170,000 clones, 90% of them seen once, and the ten largest clones take 15% to 20%. Material for sequencing was peripheral blood. These receptors were obtained from a man between 60 and 75 years old with active or convalescent COVID-19.

The chain is built from TRBV5-5 and TRBJ2-4, with unresolved D. CDR3 size: 16 residues. Trimming took 3 bases from V and 0 from J, leaving 13 bases between them. Germline CDR1 is SGHKS and CDR2 is YYEKEE (reference sequence). The CDR3 DNA reads TGTGCCAGCAGCTCTCACAGATCTCTAGCCAAAAACATTCAGTACTTC. Protein product: CASSSHRSLAKNIQYF.

This chain links TRBV3-1 (or the pseudogene TRBV3-2) with TRBJ1-5; weak D call: TRBD1 (5 bases). With 1 base removed from V and 6 bases from J, the gap between germline ends came to 10 bases. This CDR3 region has 14 residues. Germline V gene sequence: CDR1 LGHDT, CDR2 YNNKEL (reference sequence). The CDR3: CASSQAGRGQPQHF. The CDR3 nucleotides read TGTGCCAGCAGCCAAGCAGGGCGAGGTCAGCCCCAGCATTTT.

The table lists this clone with a count of one. The CDR3 loop reads CASSRTGLEGGSPLHF. The CDR3 DNA follows: TGCGCCAGCAGCCGGACAGGGCTCGAAGGAGGTTCACCCCTCCACTTT. This sequence joins TRBV5-1 and TRBJ1-6; 8 bases line up with TRBD1. With V trimmed by 4 bases and J by 9 bases, 12 bases remained unmatched. The germline V gene has CDR1 SGHRS and CDR2 YFSETQ. This CDR3 spans 16 amino acids.

This rearrangement joins TRBV6-5 to TRBJ2-7; no clear D. Germline V gene data show CDR1 as MNHEY and CDR2 as SVGAGI. The V and J ends lost 4 bases and 1 base respectively, with 5 bases between them. This CDR3 is 12 amino acids long. Here the CDR3 DNA reads TGTGCCAGCAGTTCGACATCCTACGAGCAGTACTTC. This sequence encodes CASSSTSYEQYF.

The rearrangement joins TRBV7-6 to TRBJ2-2; TRBD2 agrees at 14 bases. The germline CDR1 and CDR2 sequences are SGHVS and FNYEAQ. J was trimmed by 13 bases and V by 5 bases; bases with no gene match: 12. CDR3 length equals 16 residues. CDR3 coding DNA: TGTGCCAGCAGCGAAGGGACTAGCGGGAGCGGGAATGGGCTGTTTTTT. Its translation: CASSEGTSGSGNGLFF.

This chain connects TRBV7-8 to TRBJ1-2; D gene ambiguous. V dropped 0 bases and J dropped 5 bases, with 16 bases sitting between them. Germline CDR1 and CDR2: SGHVS and FQNEAQ. This CDR3 spans 16 amino acids. CDR3 nucleotides: TGTGCCAGCAGCTTAGCAGAAGGAGGAGCGAGATATGGCTACACCTTC. Protein: CASSLAEGGARYGYTF.

This clone occurred once. The chain employs TRBV2 and TRBJ2-6; 10 nucleotides line up with TRBD1. The trim removed 7 bases at V and 4 bases at J, leaving 10 bases unmatched. This CDR3 comprises 17 residues. Per the germline V gene, CDR1 is SNHLY and CDR2 is FYNNEI. The chain's CDR3 is CASTKTGTGVGANVLTF. The CDR3 coding sequence is TGTGCCAGCACTAAAACGGGGACAGGGGTCGGGGCCAACGTCCTGACTTTC. Together with reference TRBV2 and TRBJ2-6, the CDR3 gives the full variable domain: EPEVTQTPSHQVTQMGQEVILRCVPISNHLYFYWYRQILGQKVEFLVSFYNNEISEKSEIFDDQFSVERPDGSNFTLKIRSTKLEDSAMYFCASTKTGTGVGANVLTFGAGSRLTVL.

The V and J genes are TRBV6-4 and TRBJ1-6; 8 bases are shared with TRBD1. This CDR3 has 15 residues. From germline, CDR1 is MRHNA and CDR2 SNTAGT. V shed 4 bases and J 7 bases; nucleotides not matched to a gene: 6. Written as DNA, the CDR3 is TGTGCCAGCAGTGCGGGCACAGGGGGGAATTCACCCCTCCACTTT. Translation gives CASSAGTGGNSPLHF.

The chain carries TRBV27 and TRBJ2-7; D possibly corresponds to TRBD1 (6 bases). In germline, CDR1 is MNHEY, CDR2 SMNVEV (reference sequence). Trimming cost V 0 bases and J 6 bases, with 15 bases left between them. The CDR3 loop spans 15 amino acids. CDR3 in amino acids: CASSLSAGVKSEQYF. CDR3 sequence (DNA): TGTGCCAGCAGTTTATCCGCAGGGGTGAAGAGCGAGCAGTACTTC.

V usage is TRBV27 and J usage is TRBJ2-5; 15 positions agree with TRBD2. The V gene end was trimmed by 5 bases and the J gene end by 4 bases; junction bases not matched to a gene: 14. Germline V lookup: CDR1 MNHEY, CDR2 SMNVEV (reference sequence). There are 19 residues in the CDR3. In DNA form, the CDR3 reads TGTGCCAGCAGTCCGGACGGAGGACTAGCGGGAGGGCCTCGAGAGACCCAGTACTTC. Its protein is CASSPDGGLAGGPRETQYF.

In DNA form, the CDR3 reads TGTGCCAGCTCACCCCCCAACATCCTACAAGCGAACACCATATATTTT. It codes for CASSPPNILQANTIYF. The rearrangement uses TRBV18 and TRBJ1-3; D remains unclear. The CDR3 consists of 16 residues. CDR1 KGHSH and CDR2 LQKENI come from the germline V gene. V dropped 3 bases and J dropped 7 bases, with 19 bases sitting between them. Full variable domain (rest looked up from reference TRBV18 and TRBJ1-3): NAGVMQNPRHLVRRRGQEARLRCSPMKGHSHVYWYRQLPEEGLKFMVYLQKENIIDESGMPKERFSAEFPKEGPSILRIQQVVRGDSAAYFCASSPPNILQANTIYFGEGSWLTVV.

The rearrangement links TRBV27 to TRBJ1-6, with D unclear. The V gene lost 6 bases and the J gene lost 9 bases, with 15 bases spanning the gap. CDR3 size: 14 residues. The V gene's germline CDR1 is MNHEY and CDR2 SMNVEV (reference sequence). The CDR3 DNA sequence: TGTGCCAGCAGCCCTAGTCTTATCCCTTCACCCCTCCACTTT. Protein product: CASSPSLIPSPLHF.

The chain employs TRBV6-5 and TRBJ1-2; 8 bases align to TRBD1. Germline V gives CDR1 MNHEY, CDR2 SVGAGI. The CDR3 extends over 13 amino acids. V shed 11 bases, J shed 4 bases, and the junction held 9 bases outside the gene matches. CDR3 DNA: TGTGCCGCACTGGACAGGGAGACCTATGGCTACACCTTC. Translation gives CAALDRETYGYTF.

The chain has TRBV5-1 and TRBJ2-5; TRBD1 aligns across 10 bases. Germline V gives CDR1 SGHRS, CDR2 YFSETQ. J lost 1 base, V lost 1 base, and 7 bases had no gene match. There are 17 residues in the CDR3. Here the CDR3 reads CASSLSMRTGGQETQYF. The CDR3 region has the DNA TGCGCCAGCAGCTTGAGTATGCGGACAGGGGGCCAAGAGACCCAGTACTTC.

This clone has just one count. The chain employs TRBV27 and TRBJ2-7; 8 nucleotides line up with TRBD2. The CDR3 consists of 15 residues. The V segment lost 6 bases and the J segment 4 bases; nucleotides outside the gene matches: 11. CDR1 is MNHEY and CDR2 is SMNVEV in the germline V gene (reference sequence). The CDR3 spells CASSSWVSGIYEQYF. CDR3 coding DNA: TGTGCCAGCAGCTCCTGGGTTAGCGGGATTTACGAGCAGTACTTC.

The CDR3: CASSLARPDRFSTDTQYF. CDR3 DNA sequence: TGCGCCAGCAGCTTGGCGAGACCGGACAGATTTAGCACAGATACGCAGTATTTT. V usage is TRBV5-1 and J usage is TRBJ2-3; D perhaps matches TRBD1 (6 bases). CDR3 size: 18 residues. Per the germline V gene, CDR1 is SGHRS and CDR2 is YFSETQ. V lost 0 bases and J 0 bases, leaving 17 bases between the germline ends.

The rearrangement joins TRBV6-6 to TRBJ2-2; 7 nucleotides line up with TRBD1. Germline lookup yields CDR1 MNHNY and CDR2 SVGAGI (reference sequence). With V trimmed by 7 bases and J by 3 bases, 5 bases remained unmatched. The CDR3 is 14 residues long. The CDR3: CASNPTGDTGELFF. Written as DNA, the CDR3 is TGTGCCAGCAATCCAACAGGGGACACCGGGGAGCTGTTTTTT.

The chain combines TRBV20-1 with TRBJ1-1, with TRBD1 matching over 7 bases. The germline CDR1 and CDR2 sequences are DFQATT and SNEGSKA (reference sequence). The CDR3 is 11 amino acids. After removal of 6 bases from V and 4 bases from J, the junction contained 2 bases not matched to a gene. Here the CDR3 reads CSANRGTEAFF. In nucleotides, the CDR3 is TGCAGTGCAAACAGGGGCACTGAAGCTTTCTTT.

The gene calls are TRBV11-2 and TRBJ2-7, with D possibly TRBD2 on 5 matching bases. Germline loops: CDR1 SGHAT, CDR2 FQNNGV. Deletions cut 3 bases from V and 3 bases from J, with 15 bases between. The CDR3 has 15 amino acids. CDR3 protein: CASSFRRGSYYEQYF. DNA for the CDR3: TGTGCCAGCAGCTTCCGCCGGGGTTCGTACTACGAGCAGTACTTC.